Each of the 16 T cell receptor beta chains below was sequenced from the same sample in a study of vaccination effects on CD4 cells after COVID-19. No antigens are known for them. After expansion with viral peptide pools in the ViraFEST assay, antigen-specific CD4+ T cells were sequenced. After less than twelve days in culture, the CD4+ T cells were isolated. People in the vaccine group had not been infected with SARS-CoV-2 before, and their nucleocapsid antibodies were negative. The repertoire was sequenced with immunoSEQ multiplex PCR; TCRdb's copy has only in-frame clones and lacks some. Of under 75,000 clones listed, 75% to 90% are singletons. Material: CD4+ T cells from PBMCs cultured with SARS-CoV-2 spike peptides, obtained before COVID-19 vaccination. The receptor set was obtained from a human donor who received a COVID-19 vaccine.

This CDR3 is CSVLVLGASYIQYF. The CDR3, as DNA: TGCAGCGTGCTCGTGTTGGGGGCTTCCTACATTCAGTACTTC. This chain uses TRBV29-1 with TRBJ2-4; D might be TRBD1 (6 bases). This CDR3 has 14 residues. The germline V gene has CDR1 SQVTM and CDR2 ANQGSEA. V was trimmed by 6 bases and J by 8 bases, leaving 20 bases between them.

This chain connects TRBV19 to TRBJ2-1; 11 bases fit TRBD2. This CDR3 has 12 residues. The germline gives CDR1 LNHDA, CDR2 SQIVND (reference sequence). V shed 6 bases, J shed 10 bases, and the junction held 2 bases outside the gene matches. The CDR3 spells CASSPSGGEQFF. For the CDR3, the DNA is TGTGCCAGTAGCCCTAGCGGGGGGGAGCAGTTCTTC.

This chain joins TRBV4-3 and TRBJ2-7; 9 nucleotides agree with TRBD1. The CDR3 has 20 amino acids. V lost 0 bases, J lost 6 bases, and 21 bases stayed unmatched. The germline gives CDR1 LGHNA, CDR2 YSLEER. The CDR3 DNA follows: TGCGCCAGCAGCCAAGATCGGCGGGGACAGGGATTAATCACTGGGTTCGAGCAGTACGTC. It yields the protein CASSQDRRGQGLITGFEQYV.

In its sample, this clone was seen a few times. DNA of the CDR3: TGTGCCAGCAGTGACTCTAGCTACGAGCAGTACGTC. Translating gives CASSDSSYEQYV. V is TRBV2 and J is TRBJ2-7; D unresolved. V gave up 3 bases and J gave up 3 bases, with 6 bases separating them. CDR1 and CDR2 (germline): SNHLY, FYNNEI. The CDR3 covers 12 residues.

The chain links TRBV30 to TRBJ1-3; D gene unclear. The CDR3 consists of 14 residues. CDR1 and CDR2 (germline): GTSNPN, SVGIG (reference sequence). V dropped 0 bases and J dropped 2 bases, with 8 bases sitting between them. CDR3: CAWSVFAAGNTIYF. The CDR3 DNA follows: TGTGCCTGGAGTGTATTCGCGGCTGGAAACACCATATATTTT.

The chain has TRBV5-1 and TRBJ1-4; 8 nucleotides align to TRBD1. The CDR3 covers 13 residues. J gave up 12 bases and V 4 bases, and 8 bases lay outside the gene matches. The germline V gene encodes CDR1 SGHRS and CDR2 YFSETQ. The CDR3 region is CASSPDRVGQLFF. In DNA, the CDR3 is TGCGCCAGCAGCCCGGACAGGGTGGGCCAACTGTTTTTT.

This chain uses TRBV5-1 with TRBJ1-1; D ambiguous. This CDR3 is 13 amino acids long. The V end was cut by 1 base, the J end by 4 bases, with 8 bases between. Germline V gene data show CDR1 as SGHRS and CDR2 as YFSETQ. The chain's CDR3 is CASSLRPGTEAFF. In DNA form, the CDR3 reads TGCGCCAGCAGCTTGAGGCCGGGCACTGAAGCTTTCTTT.

This rearrangement joins TRBV5-1 to TRBJ2-2; 7 bases match TRBD2. The CDR3 is 16 residues long. Germline CDR1 and CDR2: SGHRS and YFSETQ. The trim removed 2 bases at V and 2 bases at J, leaving 6 bases unmatched. The CDR3 loop reads CASSFGPAGNTGELFF. The DNA for the CDR3 is TGCGCCAGCAGCTTTGGGCCAGCGGGAAACACCGGGGAGCTGTTTTTT. The full variable domain, its missing parts supplied by reference TRBV5-1 and TRBJ2-2, is KAGVTQTPRYLIKTRGQQVTLSCSPISGHRSVSWYQQTPGQGLQFLFEYFSETQRNKGNFPGRFSGRQFSNSRSEMNVSTLELGDSALYLCASSFGPAGNTGELFFGEGSRLTVL.

The V call is TRBV9, the J call TRBJ2-1; weak D call: TRBD2 (6 bases). V lost 4 bases, J lost 10 bases, and 18 bases lay in between. This CDR3 has 14 amino acids. The V gene's germline CDR1 is SGDLS and CDR2 YYNGEE. CDR3 protein: CASSSRDSLGEQFF. DNA of the CDR3: TGTGCCAGCAGCTCCCGGGACTCCTTGGGGGAGCAGTTCTTC.

This chain links TRBV4-3 with TRBJ1-5; 11 bases match TRBD1. The CDR3 runs 19 residues. V was clipped by 4 bases and J by 5 bases; unmatched bases: 16. In germline, CDR1 is LGHNA, CDR2 YSLEER. The CDR3 sequence is CASSRETWDRGERDQPQHF. The CDR3 region has the DNA TGCGCCAGCAGCCGAGAAACCTGGGACAGGGGGGAGAGAGATCAGCCCCAGCATTTT.

The V gene is TRBV19, the J gene TRBJ2-5; weak D call: TRBD1 (5 bases). The CDR3 runs to 14 residues. Germline V lookup: CDR1 LNHDA, CDR2 SQIVND (reference sequence). V lost 9 bases to trimming and J lost 7 bases, with 21 bases between them. In DNA form, the CDR3 reads TGTGCCAGCTCTCCTCTGGACAATCAAAGGACCCAGTACTTC. Translating it yields CASSPLDNQRTQYF. Variable domain in full (rest from reference TRBV19 and TRBJ2-5): DGGITQSPKYLFRKEGQNVTLSCEQNLNHDAMYWYRQDPGQGLRLIYYSQIVNDFQKGDIAEGYSVSREKKESFPLTVTSAQKNPTAFYLCASSPLDNQRTQYFGPGTRLLVL.

The chain is built from TRBV10-1 and TRBJ2-1, with 10 bases matching TRBD2. Germline CDR1 and CDR2: WNHNN and SYGVQD (reference sequence). CDR3 length equals 16 residues. The ends lost 5 bases at V and 5 bases at J; junction bases unmatched: 9. As DNA, the CDR3 is TGCGCCAGCAGTTTTCTAGCGGGGGCCACAGACAATGAGCAGTTCTTC. Its translation: CASSFLAGATDNEQFF.

This chain connects TRBV19 to TRBJ2-3; perhaps TRBD1 as D (8 bases). Germline V gene lookup returns CDR1 LNHDA and CDR2 SQIVND (reference sequence). Trimming left V 5 bases short and J 10 bases short, with 25 bases between. The CDR3 contains 16 residues. CDR3 in amino acids: CASSDRQGRGHIAQYF. As DNA, the CDR3 is TGTGCCAGTAGTGACCGACAGGGGAGGGGCCACATAGCGCAGTATTTT.

Comments on this clone: Likely a read error: the CDR3 ends without its conserved phenylalanine or tryptophan. The DNA is left out, because the CDR3 cannot be placed on it with certainty; the CDR3 is given as TCRdb lists it. The chain has TRBV12-3 or TRBV12-4 and TRBJ1-2; the table's D call TRBD1 went unverified against the DNA. The CDR3 is 12 residues long, counting both termini. The CDR3 loop reads CASSQNPGALRV.

This clone has more than one count but fewer than ten. This chain links TRBV27 with TRBJ2-2, with a weak D call TRBD1 (5 bases). The CDR3 has 15 amino acids. Per the germline V gene, CDR1 is MNHEY and CDR2 is SMNVEV (reference sequence). The ends were cut back, 3 bases at V and 4 bases at J, with 12 bases in the middle. The CDR3 sequence: CASSFGRVSTGELFF. CDR3 nucleotides: TGTGCCAGCAGTTTTGGCAGGGTGAGCACCGGGGAGCTGTTTTTT.

This rearrangement joins TRBV12-3 or TRBV12-4 to TRBJ1-2; D gene uncertain. CDR3 length: 12 residues. V lost 3 bases and J 7 bases, leaving 9 bases between the germline ends. The CDR3 sequence is CASSFGRGGYTF. CDR3 in DNA: TGTGCCAGCAGTTTTGGTCGGGGTGGCTACACCTTC.